This T cell receptor (beta chain) was captured by sequencing in a study of cytomegalovirus exposure and HLA in healthy donors. Overall study findings and caveats: Most TCR beta V segments were productive about 87% or about 30% of the time in an earlier analysis. Apart from CMV serostatus, no immune exposure information was available. Cytomegalovirus-associated TCR beta chains were listed, numbering 150 to 200.

Researchers ran the PCR with 60 Vbeta and 13 Jbeta primers. Measured with immunoSEQ multiplex PCR; TCRdb has only the in-frame clones, and not every one. The table includes about 140,000 clones, around 80% detected once. V lost 1 base and J 3 bases, leaving 7 bases between the germline ends. Germline CDR1 is LNHDA and CDR2 is SQIVND (reference sequence). The CDR3 is made up of 13 amino acids. With regard to this clone: Its antigen is currently unknown.

The source is a female donor in good health and CMV-seronegative. The J gene is TRBJ2-7, the V gene TRBV19; maybe TRBD2 (5 bases). Sequenced material: PBMCs. CDR3: CASSIGGYYEQYF. In DNA form, the CDR3 reads TGTGCCAGTAGTATAGGAGGGTACTACGAGCAGTACTTC.